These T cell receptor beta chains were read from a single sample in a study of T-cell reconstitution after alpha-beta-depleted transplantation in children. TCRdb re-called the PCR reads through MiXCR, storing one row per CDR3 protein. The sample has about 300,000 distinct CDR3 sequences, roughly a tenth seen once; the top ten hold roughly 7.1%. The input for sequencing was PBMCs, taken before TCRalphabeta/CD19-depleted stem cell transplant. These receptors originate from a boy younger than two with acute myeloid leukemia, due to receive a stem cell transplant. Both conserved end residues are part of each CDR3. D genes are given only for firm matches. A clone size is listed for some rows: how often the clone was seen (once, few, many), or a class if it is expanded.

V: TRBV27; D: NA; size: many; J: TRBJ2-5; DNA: TGTGCCAGCAGTTTATCGTGGGAGCGGGAGACCCAGTACTTC; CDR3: CASSLSWERETQYF
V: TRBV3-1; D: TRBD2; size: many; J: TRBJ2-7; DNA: TGTGCCAGCAGCCACGGGACTAGCGGAGCCTACGAGCAGTACTTC; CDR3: CASSHGTSGAYEQYF
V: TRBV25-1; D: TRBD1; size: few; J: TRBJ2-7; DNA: TGTGCCAGCAGTGATCCCGGGACAGGGGGCAAGGGCGAGCAGTACTTC; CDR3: CASSDPGTGGKGEQYF
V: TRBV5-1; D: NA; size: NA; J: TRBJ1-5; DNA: TGCGCCAGCAGCCCTGGCGGGGCGCGGGGCAATCAGCCCCAGCATTTT; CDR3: CASSPGGARGNQPQHF
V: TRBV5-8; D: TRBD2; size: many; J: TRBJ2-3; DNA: TGTGCCAGCAGCCCCCGACTAGCGGGGGGCAGCACAGATACGCAGTATTTT; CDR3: CASSPRLAGGSTDTQYF
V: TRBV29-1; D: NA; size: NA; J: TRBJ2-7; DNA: TGCAGCGTAGCGCAATCCTACGAGCAGTACTTC; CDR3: CSVAQSYEQYF
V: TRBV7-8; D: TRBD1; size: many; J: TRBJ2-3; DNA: TGTGCCAGCAGCTTAGGGACCGAGACAGGGGGCGCAGATACGCAGTATTTT; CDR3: CASSLGTETGGADTQYF
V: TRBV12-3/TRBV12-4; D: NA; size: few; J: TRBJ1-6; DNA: TGTGCCAGCACCTACTCCGGGACGTTGGACTCACCCCTCCACTTT; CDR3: CASTYSGTLDSPLHF
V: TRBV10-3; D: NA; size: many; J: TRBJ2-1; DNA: TGTGCCATCAGTGAAGGAGGGCTTCAGAATTACAATGAGCAGTTCTTC; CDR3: CAISEGGLQNYNEQFF
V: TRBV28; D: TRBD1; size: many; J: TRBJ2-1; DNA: TGTGCCAGCAGTTTGGCCGGGACAGGGATCACTAATGAGCAGTTCTTC; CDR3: CASSLAGTGITNEQFF
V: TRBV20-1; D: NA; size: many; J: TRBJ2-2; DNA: TGCAGTGCCCCGGCCTCCGGGGAGCTGTTTTTT; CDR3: CSAPASGELFF
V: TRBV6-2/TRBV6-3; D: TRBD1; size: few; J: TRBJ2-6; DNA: TGTGCCAGCTGTGACAGGGGCCGACTCTCTGGGGCCAACGTCCTGACTTTC; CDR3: CASCDRGRLSGANVLTF
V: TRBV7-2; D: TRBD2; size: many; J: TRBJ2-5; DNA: TGTGCCAGCAGCCGCAAAAGGACTAGCGGGCTACAAGAGACCCAGTACTTC; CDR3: CASSRKRTSGLQETQYF
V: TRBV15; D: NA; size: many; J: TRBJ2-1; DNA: TGTGCCACCAGCAGAGATCAGACAGCCTACAATGAGCAGTTCTTC; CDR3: CATSRDQTAYNEQFF
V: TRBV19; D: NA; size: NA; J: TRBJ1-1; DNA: TGTGCCAGTAGTCTCAGGTATGAAGCTTTCTTT; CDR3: CASSLRYEAFF
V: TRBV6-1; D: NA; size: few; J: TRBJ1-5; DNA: TGTGCCAGCAGCAAACAGGGAAGGCGCAATCAGCCCCAGCATTTT; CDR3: CASSKQGRRNQPQHF
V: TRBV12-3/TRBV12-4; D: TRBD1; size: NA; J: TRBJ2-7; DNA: TGTGCCAGCAGCCAATTGGGACAGGCGGGCTACGAGCAGTACTTC; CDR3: CASSQLGQAGYEQYF
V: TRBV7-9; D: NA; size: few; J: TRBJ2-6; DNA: TGTGCCAGCAGCTTAGACGTAGCGTGGGCCAACGTCCTGACTTTC; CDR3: CASSLDVAWANVLTF
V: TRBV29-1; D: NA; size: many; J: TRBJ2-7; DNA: TGCAGCGTTGAAGATCTCAGGGGCGGAACCTACGAGCAGTACTTC; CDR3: CSVEDLRGGTYEQYF
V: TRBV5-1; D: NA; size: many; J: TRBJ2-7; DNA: TGCGCCAGCAGCTCCGGCCCCGACAGTTATGAATACGAGCAGTACTTC; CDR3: CASSSGPDSYEYEQYF
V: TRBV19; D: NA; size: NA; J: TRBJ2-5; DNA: TGTGCCAGTAGTATCGAAATTCGAGGACTACCAATTCTCCAAGAGACCCAGTACTTC; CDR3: CASSIEIRGLPILQETQYF
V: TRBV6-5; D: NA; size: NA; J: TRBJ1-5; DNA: TGTGCCAGCAGTTACATGGTGGCAGGGGTTGCGGAGCCCCAGCATTTT; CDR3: CASSYMVAGVAEPQHF
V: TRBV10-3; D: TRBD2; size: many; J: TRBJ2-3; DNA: TGTGCCATCAGTCCGACGGGACTAGCGGGAGTAGCAGATACGCAGTATTTT; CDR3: CAISPTGLAGVADTQYF
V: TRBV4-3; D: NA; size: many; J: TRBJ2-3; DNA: TGCGCCAGCACCACCGGTACAGGGCACACAGATACGCAGTATTTT; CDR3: CASTTGTGHTDTQYF
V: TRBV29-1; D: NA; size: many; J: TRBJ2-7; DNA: TGCAGCGTTGAAGATCCCGGGGAGCAGTACTTC; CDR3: CSVEDPGEQYF
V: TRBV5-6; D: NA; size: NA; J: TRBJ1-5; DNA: TGTGCCAGCAGCTTGGGAGAGGGGACCCCTCACAGTCAGCCCCAGCATTTT; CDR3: CASSLGEGTPHSQPQHF
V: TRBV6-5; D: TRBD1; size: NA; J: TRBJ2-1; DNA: TGTGCCAGCAGTTCGGACAGGGTATACAATGAGCAGTTCTTC; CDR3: CASSSDRVYNEQFF
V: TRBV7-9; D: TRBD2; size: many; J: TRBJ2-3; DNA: TGTGCCAGCAGCTTAAAAGCGGGAACAGATACGCAGTATTTT; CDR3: CASSLKAGTDTQYF
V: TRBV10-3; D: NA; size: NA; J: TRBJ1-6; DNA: TGTGCCATCAGTGAGTACGAATCGGGTTCACCCCTCCACTTT; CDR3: CAISEYESGSPLHF
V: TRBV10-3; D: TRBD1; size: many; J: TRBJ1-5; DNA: TGTGCCATCAGTGGACAGGGTCAGCCCCAGCATTTT; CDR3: CAISGQGQPQHF
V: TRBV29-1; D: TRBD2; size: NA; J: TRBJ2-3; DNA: TGCAGCGTTGTAGGGCTAGCGGGGAACACAGATACGCAGTATTTT; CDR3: CSVVGLAGNTDTQYF
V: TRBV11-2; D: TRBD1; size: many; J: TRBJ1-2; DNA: TGTGCCAGCAGCTTAGAGGGGGGGCAGGGGGCTACACCCTATGGCTACACCTTC; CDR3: CASSLEGGQGATPYGYTF
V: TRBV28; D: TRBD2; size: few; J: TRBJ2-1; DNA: TGTGCCAGCAGTTTATGGCGACTAGCGGGAGGGTACAATGAGCAGTTCTTC; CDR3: CASSLWRLAGGYNEQFF
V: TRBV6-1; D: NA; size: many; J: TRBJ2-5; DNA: TGTGCCAGCAGGACTCCCGGCGGTCAGACCCAGTACTTC; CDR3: CASRTPGGQTQYF
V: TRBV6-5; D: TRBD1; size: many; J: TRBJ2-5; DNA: TGTGCCAGCAGTTACTTGGCAGGGGGCAGGGAGACCCAGTACTTC; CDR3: CASSYLAGGRETQYF
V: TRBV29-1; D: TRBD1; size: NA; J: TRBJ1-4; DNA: TGCAGCGTTACAGCGACAGGGGGTGAAAAACTGTTTTTT; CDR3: CSVTATGGEKLFF
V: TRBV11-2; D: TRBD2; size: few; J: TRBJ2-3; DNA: TGTGCCAGCAGCTGGACTAGCGGGGGGGCGTTGGATACGCAGTATTTT; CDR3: CASSWTSGGALDTQYF
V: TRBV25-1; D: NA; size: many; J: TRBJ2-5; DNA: TGTGCCAGCAGTGAATCCCCAGCGGGCCTATGGGAGACCCAGTACTTC; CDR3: CASSESPAGLWETQYF